These T cell receptor beta chains were read from a single sample in a study of Ad26.COV2.S vaccination and SARS-CoV-2 variants. Sequenced by immunoSEQ multiplex PCR; TCRdb stores in-frame clones only, minus some. The repertoire includes 350,000 to 500,000 clones, 80% to 95% of them detected once, and 12% sits in the top ten. Material: peripheral blood, obtained in a trial of Ad26.COV2.S vaccine versus placebo. The receptors originated from a person aged 18-60 years who received the Ad26.COV2.S COVID-19 vaccine or a placebo. The CDR3 runs from the conserved cysteine through the conserved F or W. A D gene is named only where the DNA matches it firmly. Where a row states a size, it is once, few, many or the class of an expanded clone; other rows omit it.

clone_size: NA; d_call: NA; v_call: TRBV24-1; j_call: TRBJ2-7; cdr3_nt: TGTGCCACCAGTGATTCCGACAGCTACGAGCAGTACTTC; cdr3_aa: CATSDSDSYEQYF
clone_size: NA; d_call: NA; v_call: TRBV21-1; j_call: TRBJ2-3; cdr3_nt: TGTGCCAGCAGCAAAGACAGGGGTCCGACCACAGATACGCAGTATTTT; cdr3_aa: CASSKDRGPTTDTQYF
clone_size: NA; d_call: NA; v_call: TRBV19; j_call: TRBJ2-3; cdr3_nt: TGTGCCAGTAGTATGGTGGGATTGGATACGCAGTATTTT; cdr3_aa: CASSMVGLDTQYF
clone_size: NA; d_call: NA; v_call: TRBV19; j_call: TRBJ1-5; cdr3_nt: TGTGCCAGTACCGACGGTCCAGTTGGCAATCAGCCCCAGCATTTT; cdr3_aa: CASTDGPVGNQPQHF
clone_size: NA; d_call: TRBD2; v_call: TRBV30; j_call: TRBJ2-5; cdr3_nt: TGTGCCTGGAGTGTAGCGGGGGGCGAGACCCAGTACTTC; cdr3_aa: CAWSVAGGETQYF
clone_size: NA; d_call: TRBD1; v_call: TRBV7-9; j_call: TRBJ2-2; cdr3_nt: TGTGCCAGCAGCTCCCCGGCCACAAACAGGGGCGGGTTCACCGGGGAGCTGTTTTTT; cdr3_aa: CASSSPATNRGGFTGELFF
clone_size: few; d_call: NA; v_call: TRBV4-2; j_call: TRBJ2-7; cdr3_nt: TGTGCCAGCAGCCTAGACTTGTCCTACGAGCAGTACTTC; cdr3_aa: CASSLDLSYEQYF
clone_size: NA; d_call: NA; v_call: TRBV7-9; j_call: TRBJ2-7; cdr3_nt: TGTGCCAGCAGCTTACCCCACAAGGACACAGCCTACGAGCAGTACTTC; cdr3_aa: CASSLPHKDTAYEQYF
clone_size: NA; d_call: NA; v_call: TRBV6-2/TRBV6-3; j_call: TRBJ2-5; cdr3_nt: TGTGCCAGCAGTCGCCCGGGGCCCAGTCAGGAGACCCAGTACTTC; cdr3_aa: CASSRPGPSQETQYF
clone_size: few; d_call: TRBD1; v_call: TRBV28; j_call: TRBJ2-2; cdr3_nt: TGTGCCAGCAGTTCGGGACAGACCGGGGAGCTGTTTTTT; cdr3_aa: CASSSGQTGELFF
clone_size: NA; d_call: NA; v_call: TRBV9; j_call: TRBJ2-2; cdr3_nt: TGTGCCAGCAGCGTAATTGTGGGCGGGGAGCTGTTTTTT; cdr3_aa: CASSVIVGGELFF
clone_size: NA; d_call: NA; v_call: TRBV4-1; j_call: TRBJ2-7; cdr3_nt: TGCGCCAGCAGACTAAATAGCGGCGCTTACGAGCAGTACTTC; cdr3_aa: CASRLNSGAYEQYF
clone_size: NA; d_call: NA; v_call: TRBV19; j_call: TRBJ2-2; cdr3_nt: TGTGCCAGTAGTAAACACAAGTCGAACACCGGGGAGCTGTTTTTT; cdr3_aa: CASSKHKSNTGELFF
clone_size: once; d_call: TRBD1; v_call: TRBV5-1; j_call: TRBJ1-5; cdr3_nt: TGCGCCAGCAGGCCAGGGACAGGGAGTCGCAATCAGCCCCAGCATTTT; cdr3_aa: CASRPGTGSRNQPQHF
clone_size: NA; d_call: NA; v_call: TRBV6-2/TRBV6-3; j_call: TRBJ1-1; cdr3_nt: TGTGCCAGCACCCCCTCTTGGACAAAGAAAGCTTTCTTT; cdr3_aa: CASTPSWTKKAFF
clone_size: NA; d_call: NA; v_call: TRBV7-6; j_call: TRBJ1-5; cdr3_nt: TGTGCCAGCAGCTCCAACATGGGCCAGCCCCAGCATTTT; cdr3_aa: CASSSNMGQPQHF
clone_size: NA; d_call: TRBD1; v_call: TRBV14; j_call: TRBJ1-6; cdr3_nt: TGTGCCAGCAGCGCGACAGGGCGTTCCTCACCCCTCCACTTT; cdr3_aa: CASSATGRSSPLHF
clone_size: NA; d_call: NA; v_call: TRBV19; j_call: TRBJ2-3; cdr3_nt: TGTGCCAGTAGCCCTACAGGAGGAGATACGCAGTATTTT; cdr3_aa: CASSPTGGDTQYF
clone_size: NA; d_call: NA; v_call: TRBV9; j_call: TRBJ2-7; cdr3_nt: TGTGCCAGCAGCGAGGGGGGCTCCTACGAGCAGTACTTC; cdr3_aa: CASSEGGSYEQYF
clone_size: once; d_call: TRBD1; v_call: TRBV27; j_call: TRBJ1-6; cdr3_nt: TGTGCCAGCAGTTTTCGACAGGGTTATAATTCACCCCTCCACTTT; cdr3_aa: CASSFRQGYNSPLHF
clone_size: NA; d_call: NA; v_call: TRBV4-2; j_call: TRBJ2-7; cdr3_nt: TGTGCCAGCAGCCAAGATCCCGGGGACGAGCAGTACTTC; cdr3_aa: CASSQDPGDEQYF
clone_size: NA; d_call: TRBD1; v_call: TRBV7-8; j_call: TRBJ1-1; cdr3_nt: TGTGCCAGCAGCCACACAGGGGGCGCTTTTACTGAAGCTTTCTTT; cdr3_aa: CASSHTGGAFTEAFF
clone_size: NA; d_call: TRBD1; v_call: TRBV18; j_call: TRBJ1-3; cdr3_nt: TGTGCCAGCTCACCCTCAGGGGGCGCAGAAGGAAACACCATATATTTT; cdr3_aa: CASSPSGGAEGNTIYF
clone_size: NA; d_call: TRBD1; v_call: TRBV2; j_call: TRBJ2-1; cdr3_nt: TGTGCCAGCAGGTCCGGGACAGACTACAATGAGCAGTTCTTC; cdr3_aa: CASRSGTDYNEQFF
clone_size: NA; d_call: NA; v_call: TRBV21-1; j_call: TRBJ2-7; cdr3_nt: TGTGCCAGCAGCAAAATGGGGCGGGGCCTCACCTACGAGCAGTACTTC; cdr3_aa: CASSKMGRGLTYEQYF
clone_size: NA; d_call: NA; v_call: TRBV15; j_call: TRBJ1-3; cdr3_nt: TGTGCCACCCGACCTGACCGCTTCGCTGGAAACACCATATATTTT; cdr3_aa: CATRPDRFAGNTIYF
clone_size: NA; d_call: NA; v_call: TRBV18; j_call: TRBJ1-1; cdr3_nt: TGTGCCAGCTCACGGGTAGAGACTTACAGGGTAGGCGACACTGAAGCTTTCTTT; cdr3_aa: CASSRVETYRVGDTEAFF
clone_size: NA; d_call: TRBD1; v_call: TRBV2; j_call: TRBJ1-2; cdr3_nt: TGTGCCAGCAGTGACGACAGGGCCCAAGGCTATGGCTACACCTTC; cdr3_aa: CASSDDRAQGYGYTF
clone_size: NA; d_call: NA; v_call: TRBV5-1; j_call: TRBJ2-7; cdr3_nt: TGCGCCAGCAGCTCTGGACTAACCGATTCCTACGAGCAGTACTTC; cdr3_aa: CASSSGLTDSYEQYF
clone_size: once; d_call: NA; v_call: TRBV28; j_call: TRBJ1-5; cdr3_nt: TGTGCCAGCCCCCCAACGGCAGTCCCCAATCAGCCCCAGCATTTT; cdr3_aa: CASPPTAVPNQPQHF
clone_size: NA; d_call: NA; v_call: TRBV6-5; j_call: TRBJ2-3; cdr3_nt: TGTGCCAGCAGAAAGGTGACAGGCACAGATACGCAGTATTTT; cdr3_aa: CASRKVTGTDTQYF
clone_size: NA; d_call: NA; v_call: TRBV27; j_call: TRBJ2-3; cdr3_nt: TGTGCCAGCAGGCCAATCTTACCCGGGACTAGCACAGATACGCAGTATTTT; cdr3_aa: CASRPILPGTSTDTQYF
clone_size: once; d_call: NA; v_call: TRBV19; j_call: TRBJ2-6; cdr3_nt: TGTGCCAGCACAGTTATCTCTGGGGCCAACGTCCTGACTTTC; cdr3_aa: CASTVISGANVLTF
clone_size: once; d_call: TRBD2; v_call: TRBV18; j_call: TRBJ2-1; cdr3_nt: TGTGCCAGCTCACCTGAGCGGGAGGTCCATGAGCAGTTCTTC; cdr3_aa: CASSPEREVHEQFF
clone_size: NA; d_call: TRBD1; v_call: TRBV28; j_call: TRBJ2-7; cdr3_nt: TGTGCCAGCAGCACAGGACAGGGATGGTACGAGCAGTACTTC; cdr3_aa: CASSTGQGWYEQYF
clone_size: NA; d_call: NA; v_call: TRBV10-3; j_call: TRBJ2-2; cdr3_nt: TGTGCCATCAGTGAGCGGGAGATCGGGGAGCTGTTTTTT; cdr3_aa: CAISEREIGELFF
clone_size: NA; d_call: NA; v_call: TRBV14; j_call: TRBJ1-2; cdr3_nt: TGTGCCAGCAGCCAAGACAGGATCCTCTTCTATGGCTACACCTTC; cdr3_aa: CASSQDRILFYGYTF
clone_size: NA; d_call: TRBD1; v_call: TRBV3-1/TRBV3-2; j_call: TRBJ2-1; cdr3_nt: TGTGCCAGCAGCCAAGTGGACAGGGCTTACAATGAGCAGTTCTTC; cdr3_aa: CASSQVDRAYNEQFF
clone_size: NA; d_call: NA; v_call: TRBV10-1; j_call: TRBJ2-1; cdr3_nt: TGCGCCAGCAGTGGCTTGGGGTCTGAGCAGTTCTTC; cdr3_aa: CASSGLGSEQFF
clone_size: NA; d_call: NA; v_call: TRBV28; j_call: TRBJ1-4; cdr3_nt: TGTGCCAGCAGTTCCTCCGGGGCAACTAATGAAAAACTGTTTTTT; cdr3_aa: CASSSSGATNEKLFF
clone_size: NA; d_call: NA; v_call: TRBV3-1/TRBV3-2; j_call: TRBJ1-1; cdr3_nt: TGTGCCAGCAGCCAAGATCCAGGGGTGGCTGAAGCTTTCTTT; cdr3_aa: CASSQDPGVAEAFF
clone_size: NA; d_call: NA; v_call: TRBV25-1; j_call: TRBJ2-7; cdr3_nt: TGTGCCAGCTCCCTGGGGGACACGTACGAGCAGTACTTC; cdr3_aa: CASSLGDTYEQYF
clone_size: NA; d_call: NA; v_call: TRBV4-1; j_call: TRBJ2-7; cdr3_nt: TGCGCCAGCAGCCTCCCCGGAAAAGCGAACGAGCAGTACTTC; cdr3_aa: CASSLPGKANEQYF
clone_size: NA; d_call: NA; v_call: TRBV2; j_call: TRBJ2-7; cdr3_nt: TGTGCCAGCAGTGAAGGGCAGGTACCCTACGAGCAGTACTTC; cdr3_aa: CASSEGQVPYEQYF
clone_size: NA; d_call: NA; v_call: TRBV29-1; j_call: TRBJ2-1; cdr3_nt: TGCAGCATACAGGAGACCTCCTACAATGAGCAGTTCTTC; cdr3_aa: CSIQETSYNEQFF
clone_size: NA; d_call: NA; v_call: TRBV30; j_call: TRBJ2-1; cdr3_nt: TGTGCCTGGAGTGCATCATCCGGACAGTTCTTC; cdr3_aa: CAWSASSGQFF
clone_size: NA; d_call: TRBD1; v_call: TRBV7-9; j_call: TRBJ1-1; cdr3_nt: TGTGCCAGCAGCATCAGGGGGGCGAACACTGAAGCTTTCTTT; cdr3_aa: CASSIRGANTEAFF
clone_size: NA; d_call: NA; v_call: TRBV25-1; j_call: TRBJ1-5; cdr3_nt: TGTGCCAGCCCGGGCCGAGGGAGTCAGCCCCAGCATTTT; cdr3_aa: CASPGRGSQPQHF
clone_size: NA; d_call: NA; v_call: TRBV11-2; j_call: TRBJ2-2; cdr3_nt: TGTGCCAGCAGCTTAAGACTAACCGGGGAGCTGTTTTTT; cdr3_aa: CASSLRLTGELFF
clone_size: NA; d_call: NA; v_call: TRBV27; j_call: TRBJ1-1; cdr3_nt: TGTGCCAGCAGTAGCGGGACGGGCCCGAACACTGAAGCTTTCTTT; cdr3_aa: CASSSGTGPNTEAFF
clone_size: NA; d_call: TRBD1; v_call: TRBV27; j_call: TRBJ2-7; cdr3_nt: TGTGCCAGCAGTGACAGGGGAAACCCTGCCTACGAGCAGTACTTC; cdr3_aa: CASSDRGNPAYEQYF
clone_size: NA; d_call: TRBD1; v_call: TRBV6-5; j_call: TRBJ1-4; cdr3_nt: TGTGCCAGCAGTTACTTCAGACAGGGGGGTGAAAAACTGTTTTTT; cdr3_aa: CASSYFRQGGEKLFF